The 14 T cell receptor beta chains listed next were all sequenced from one sample in a study of shared clonotypes between healthy human individuals. Naive-designated CD8 cells lacked CD45RO, were positively enriched for CCR7, and omitted terminally differentiated effector memory CD45RA+ cells. Data came from immunoSEQ multiplex PCR; TCRdb stores just in-frame clones and leaves some out. The sample gives about 2 million clones, roughly 95% of which show up once; 0.9% to 1.5% is in the top ten. Sequenced material: naive CD8+ T cells sorted from blood. The receptors were gathered from a man between 18 and 35 years old in good health.

Notes on this clone: A much bigger clone sits one base away, suggesting this may be a read error. This sample also contains other DNA sequences that code for the same CDR3. The rearrangement links TRBV27 to TRBJ2-7, with D perhaps TRBD1 or TRBD2 (5 bases each). The ends were cut back, 3 bases at V and 2 bases at J, with 8 bases in the middle. CDR1 is MNHEY, CDR2 SMNVEV, per germline (reference sequence). This CDR3 comprises 13 residues. CDR3 residues: CASSFQGAYEQYF. The CDR3 coding sequence is TGTGCCAGCAGTTTTCAGGGAGCCTACGAGCAGTACTTC.

This rearrangement joins TRBV28 to TRBJ1-2; a weak D match, TRBD1 (5 bases). V lost 4 bases, J lost 8 bases, and 14 bases lay in between. This CDR3 has 13 amino acids. Germline V gene lookup returns CDR1 MDHEN and CDR2 SYDVKM. The CDR3 spells CASSSSGRLGYTF. For the CDR3, the DNA is TGTGCCAGCAGTTCCTCGGGACGCCTCGGCTACACCTTC.

The J gene is TRBJ2-7, the V gene TRBV11-2; D might be TRBD2 (5 bases). CDR1 is SGHAT and CDR2 is FQNNGV in the germline V gene. The CDR3 sequence is 16 residues long. V was shortened by 0 bases and J by 3 bases, with 15 bases between the two germline ends. CDR3 loop: CASSLDFRGGNYEQYF. Written as DNA, the CDR3 is TGTGCCAGCAGCTTAGATTTTAGAGGAGGAAACTACGAGCAGTACTTC. Full variable domain (outside the CDR3, taken from reference TRBV11-2 and TRBJ2-7): EAGVAQSPRYKIIEKRQSVAFWCNPISGHATLYWYQQILGQGPKLLIQFQNNGVVDDSQLPKDRFSAERLKGVDSTLKIQPAKLEDSAVYLCASSLDFRGGNYEQYFGPGTRLTVT.

This clone was picked up a small number of times. The chain couples TRBV4-1 to TRBJ1-1; D gene unclear. Germline CDR1 MGHRA, CDR2 YSYEKL. Trimming left V 6 bases short and J 1 base short, with 9 bases between. The CDR3 contains 13 residues. The CDR3 DNA reads TGCGCCAGCAGGCTACAGAGGAACACTGAAGCTTTCTTT. Protein: CASRLQRNTEAFF.

DNA for the CDR3: TGCGCCAGCAGCCCCACGCCTACTGCGGGCGATCAGCCCCAGCATTTT. This gives the protein CASSPTPTAGDQPQHF. The chain carries TRBV4-1 and TRBJ1-5, with D unresolved. V gave up 4 bases and J gave up 5 bases, with 18 bases separating them. Germline CDR1 and CDR2: MGHRA and YSYEKL. This CDR3 is 16 amino acids long.

The chain has TRBV9 and TRBJ2-1; D might be TRBD2 (6 bases). Per the germline V gene, CDR1 is SGDLS and CDR2 is YYNGEE. The CDR3 length is 16 residues. The ends were cut back, 2 bases at V and 6 bases at J, with 18 bases in the middle. The CDR3 spells CASSVDLGGSGNEQFF. The CDR3 nucleotides read TGTGCCAGCAGCGTGGATCTGGGGGGTTCAGGCAATGAGCAGTTCTTC.

The V and J genes are TRBV6-1 and TRBJ1-2; no firm D call. The length of the CDR3 is 12 residues. Germline loops: CDR1 MNHNS, CDR2 SASEGT. The germline V and J ends were trimmed by 8 bases and 4 bases, with 11 bases remaining between them. The DNA of the CDR3 is TGTGCCAGCCAGGAAGGCTCCTATGGCTACACCTTC. Protein product: CASQEGSYGYTF.

The chain links TRBV19 to TRBJ2-4; the D gene is possibly TRBD2 (6 bases). This CDR3 is 11 amino acids long. CDR1 is LNHDA, CDR2 SQIVND, per germline (reference sequence). Deletions cut 8 bases from V and 6 bases from J, with 8 bases between. The CDR3 coding sequence is TGTGCCAGTCTGGGGGGAAACATTCAGTACTTC. Protein product: CASLGGNIQYF.

V usage is TRBV10-2 and J usage is TRBJ2-5, with 8 bases fitting TRBD2. Trimming removed 0 bases from V and 5 bases from J; junction bases left unmatched: 8. Germline CDR1 reads WSHSY; CDR2 reads SAAADI. The CDR3 contains 16 residues. The CDR3 region is CASSESPGGPRETQYF. The CDR3, as DNA: TGCGCCAGCAGTGAGTCTCCGGGAGGGCCAAGGGAGACCCAGTACTTC.

This clone has a single count. The chain carries TRBV2 and TRBJ2-1; the match to TRBD2 covers 8 bases. Trimming removed 5 bases from V and 9 bases from J; junction bases left unmatched: 18. Germline V lookup: CDR1 SNHLY, CDR2 FYNNEI. The CDR3 loop spans 17 amino acids. The CDR3 region is CASSRPREAPPRGEQFF. The CDR3 bases are TGTGCCAGCAGTCGGCCGCGGGAGGCCCCCCCCCGTGGTGAGCAGTTCTTC.

The rearrangement links TRBV5-1 to TRBJ2-1; TRBD1 matches at 10 bases. The CDR3 runs 15 residues. Germline values: CDR1 SGHRS, CDR2 YFSETQ. V was clipped by 4 bases and J by 4 bases; unmatched bases: 5. CDR3 DNA sequence: TGCGCCAGCAGCCTTTGGGACAGGGGATACAATGAGCAGTTCTTC. This gives the protein CASSLWDRGYNEQFF.

This chain uses TRBV6-1 with TRBJ2-7; TRBD1 agrees at 7 bases. Germline values: CDR1 MNHNS, CDR2 SASEGT. V lost 4 bases to trimming and J lost 0 bases; unmatched junction nucleotides: 6. This CDR3 spans 15 amino acids. CDR3: CASSAYRGLSYEQYF. The CDR3 region has the DNA TGTGCCAGCAGTGCATACAGGGGCCTCTCCTACGAGCAGTACTTC.

V gene TRBV28 combines with J gene TRBJ1-5, with a tentative D call TRBD1 (6 bases). This CDR3 has 16 amino acids. CDR1 is MDHEN and CDR2 is SYDVKM in the germline V gene. The V end lost 4 bases, the J end lost 0 bases, and 13 bases lay between the germline ends. The CDR3 nucleotides are TGTGCCAGCAGTTATCCTGGGACACTTAGCAATCAGCCCCAGCATTTT. This translates into CASSYPGTLSNQPQHF.

This clone showed up just once. This chain joins TRBV7-9 and TRBJ2-3; 12 nucleotides line up with TRBD2. The CDR3 sequence is 18 residues long. V shed 4 bases and J 6 bases; nucleotides not matched to a gene: 14. CDR1 SEHNR and CDR2 FQNEAQ come from the germline V gene (reference sequence). The CDR3 is CASSSTGTSGSLSDTQYF. CDR3 nucleotide sequence: TGTGCCAGCAGCTCCACCGGGACTAGCGGGTCCTTATCGGATACGCAGTATTTT. Drawing the rest from reference TRBV7-9 and TRBJ2-3, the complete variable domain is DTGVSQNPRHKITKRGQNVTFRCDPISEHNRLYWYRQTLGQGPEFLTYFQNEAQLEKSRLLSDRFSAERPKGSFSTLEIQRTEQGDSAMYLCASSSTGTSGSLSDTQYFGPGTRLTVL.